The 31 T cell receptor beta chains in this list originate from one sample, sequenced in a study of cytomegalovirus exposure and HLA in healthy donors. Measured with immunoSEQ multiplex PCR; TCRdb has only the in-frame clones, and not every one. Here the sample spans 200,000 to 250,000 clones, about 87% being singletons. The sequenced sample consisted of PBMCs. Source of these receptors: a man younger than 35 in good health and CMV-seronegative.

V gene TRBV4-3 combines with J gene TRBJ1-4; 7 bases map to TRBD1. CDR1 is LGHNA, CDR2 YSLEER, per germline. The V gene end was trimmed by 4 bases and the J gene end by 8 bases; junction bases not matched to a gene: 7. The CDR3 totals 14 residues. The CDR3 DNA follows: TGCGCCAGCAGCCGCAACAGGGGATACGAAAAACTGTTTTTT. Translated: CASSRNRGYEKLFF.

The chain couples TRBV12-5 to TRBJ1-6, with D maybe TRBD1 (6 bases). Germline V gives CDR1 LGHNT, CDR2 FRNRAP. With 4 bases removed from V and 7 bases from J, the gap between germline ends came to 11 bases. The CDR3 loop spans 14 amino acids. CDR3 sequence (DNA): TGTGCTAGTGGTTCCGGGACACTAAATTCACCCCTCCACTTT. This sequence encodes CASGSGTLNSPLHF.

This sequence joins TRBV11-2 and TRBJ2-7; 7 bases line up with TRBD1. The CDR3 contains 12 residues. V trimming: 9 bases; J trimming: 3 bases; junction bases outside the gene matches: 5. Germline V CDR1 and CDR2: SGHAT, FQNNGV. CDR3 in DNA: TGTGCCAGTACAGGACAGGACTACGAGCAGTACTTC. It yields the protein CASTGQDYEQYF.

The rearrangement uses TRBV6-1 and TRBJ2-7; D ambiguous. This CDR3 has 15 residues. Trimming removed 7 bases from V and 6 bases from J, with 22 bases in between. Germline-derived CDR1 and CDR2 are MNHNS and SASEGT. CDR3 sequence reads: CASTLGGGRRIEQYF. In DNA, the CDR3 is TGTGCCAGCACCCTGGGTGGTGGGCGCCGGATCGAGCAGTACTTC.

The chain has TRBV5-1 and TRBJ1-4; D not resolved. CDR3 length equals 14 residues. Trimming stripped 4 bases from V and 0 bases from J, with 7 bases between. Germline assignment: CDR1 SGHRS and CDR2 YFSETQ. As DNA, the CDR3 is TGCGCCAGCAGCCCCTTTGCAACTAATGAAAAACTGTTTTTT. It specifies CASSPFATNEKLFF.

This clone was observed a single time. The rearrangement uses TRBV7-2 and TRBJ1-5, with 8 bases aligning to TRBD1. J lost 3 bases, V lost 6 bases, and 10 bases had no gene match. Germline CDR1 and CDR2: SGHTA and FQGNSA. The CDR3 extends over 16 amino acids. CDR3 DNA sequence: TGTGCCAGCAGTCCTACAGGGGGGGCAATCAATCAGCCCCAGCATTTT. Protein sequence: CASSPTGGAINQPQHF.

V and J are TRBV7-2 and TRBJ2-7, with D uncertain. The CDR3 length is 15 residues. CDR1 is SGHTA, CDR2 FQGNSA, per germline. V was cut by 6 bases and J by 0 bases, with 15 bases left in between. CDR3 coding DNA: TGTGCCAGCAGTTACGACTCTTCTAGCTCCTACGAGCAGTACTTC. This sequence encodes CASSYDSSSSYEQYF.

CDR3: CASSSPGGDFTDTQYF. In nucleotides, the CDR3 is TGTGCCAGCAGCTCCCCGGGGGGGGATTTCACAGATACGCAGTATTTT. The chain employs TRBV7-2 and TRBJ2-3; 8 bases are shared with TRBD2. Losses at the gene ends were 4 bases for V and 2 bases for J; bases not matched to a gene: 8. Germline V gene sequence: CDR1 SGHTA, CDR2 FQGNSA. This CDR3 comprises 16 residues.

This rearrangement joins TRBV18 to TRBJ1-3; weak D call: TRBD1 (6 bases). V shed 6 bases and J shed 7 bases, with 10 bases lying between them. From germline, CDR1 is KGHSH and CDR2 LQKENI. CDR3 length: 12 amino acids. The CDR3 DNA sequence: TGTGCCAGCTCTCAAGGACAGAACACCATATATTTT. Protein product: CASSQGQNTIYF.

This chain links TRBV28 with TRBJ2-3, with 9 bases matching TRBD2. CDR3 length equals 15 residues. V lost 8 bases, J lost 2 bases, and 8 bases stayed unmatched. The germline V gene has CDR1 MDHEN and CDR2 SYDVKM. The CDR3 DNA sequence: TGTGCCAGCTCCCCGGGCGGGAGGGCCACAGATACGCAGTATTTT. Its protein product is CASSPGGRATDTQYF.

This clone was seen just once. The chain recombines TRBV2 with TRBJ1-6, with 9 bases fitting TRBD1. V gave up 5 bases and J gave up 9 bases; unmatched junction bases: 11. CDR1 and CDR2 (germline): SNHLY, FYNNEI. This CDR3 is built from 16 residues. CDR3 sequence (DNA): TGTGCCAGCAGTCTTCGTCGAACAGGGGGCAGTTCACCCCTCCACTTT. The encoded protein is CASSLRRTGGSSPLHF.

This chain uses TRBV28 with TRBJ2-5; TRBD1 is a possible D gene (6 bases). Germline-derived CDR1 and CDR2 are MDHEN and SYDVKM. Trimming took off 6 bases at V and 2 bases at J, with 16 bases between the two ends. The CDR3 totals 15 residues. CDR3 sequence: CASSSIGQIQETQYF. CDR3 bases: TGTGCCAGCAGCTCAATAGGACAGATTCAAGAGACCCAGTACTTC.

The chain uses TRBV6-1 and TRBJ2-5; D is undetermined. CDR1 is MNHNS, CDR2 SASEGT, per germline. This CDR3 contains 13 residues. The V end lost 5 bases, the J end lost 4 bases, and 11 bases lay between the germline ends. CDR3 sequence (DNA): TGTGCCAGCAGTACGACTTTCAGAGAGACCCAGTACTTC. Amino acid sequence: CASSTTFRETQYF.

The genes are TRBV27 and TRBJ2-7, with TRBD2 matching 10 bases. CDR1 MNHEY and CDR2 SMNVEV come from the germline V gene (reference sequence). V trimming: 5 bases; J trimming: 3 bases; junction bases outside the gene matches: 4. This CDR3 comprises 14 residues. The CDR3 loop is CASSISGGLYEQYF. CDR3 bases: TGTGCCAGCAGTATTAGCGGGGGGCTCTACGAGCAGTACTTC.

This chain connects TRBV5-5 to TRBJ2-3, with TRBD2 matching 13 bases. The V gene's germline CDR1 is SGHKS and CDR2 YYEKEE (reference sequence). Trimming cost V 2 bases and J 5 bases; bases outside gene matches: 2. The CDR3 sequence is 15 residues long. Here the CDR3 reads CASSLRLAGGDTQYF. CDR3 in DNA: TGTGCCAGCAGCTTACGACTAGCGGGAGGAGATACGCAGTATTTT.

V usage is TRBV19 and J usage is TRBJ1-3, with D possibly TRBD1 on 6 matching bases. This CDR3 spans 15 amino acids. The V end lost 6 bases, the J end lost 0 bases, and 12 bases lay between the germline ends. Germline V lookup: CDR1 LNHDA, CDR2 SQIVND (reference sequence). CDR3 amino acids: CASRGTTSSGNTIYF. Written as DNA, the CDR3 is TGTGCCAGTAGGGGGACAACCAGCTCTGGAAACACCATATATTTT.

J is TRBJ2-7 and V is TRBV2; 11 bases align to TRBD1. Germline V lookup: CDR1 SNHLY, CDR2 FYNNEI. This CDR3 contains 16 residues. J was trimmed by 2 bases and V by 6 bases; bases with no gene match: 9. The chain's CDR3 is CASRRGGQGEPYEQYF. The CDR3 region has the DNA TGTGCCAGCAGACGGGGGGGACAGGGGGAACCCTACGAGCAGTACTTC. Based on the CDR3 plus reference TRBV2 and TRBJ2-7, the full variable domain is EPEVTQTPSHQVTQMGQEVILRCVPISNHLYFYWYRQILGQKVEFLVSFYNNEISEKSEIFDDQFSVERPDGSNFTLKIRSTKLEDSAMYFCASRRGGQGEPYEQYFGPGTRLTVT.

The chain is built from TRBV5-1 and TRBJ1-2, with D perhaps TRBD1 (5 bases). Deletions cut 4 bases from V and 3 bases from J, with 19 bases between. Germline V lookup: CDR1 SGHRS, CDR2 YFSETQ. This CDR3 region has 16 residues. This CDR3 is CASSLTGETGYYGYTF. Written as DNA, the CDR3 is TGCGCCAGCAGCCTAACGGGAGAAACAGGCTACTATGGCTACACCTTC. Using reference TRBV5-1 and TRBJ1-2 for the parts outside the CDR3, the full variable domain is KAGVTQTPRYLIKTRGQQVTLSCSPISGHRSVSWYQQTPGQGLQFLFEYFSETQRNKGNFPGRFSGRQFSNSRSEMNVSTLELGDSALYLCASSLTGETGYYGYTFGSGTRLTVV.

CDR3 nucleotides: TGCGCCAGCAGCCAAGGTTGGAGGTCTGGGGCCAACGTCCTGACTTTC. This translates into CASSQGWRSGANVLTF. The V call is TRBV4-3, the J call TRBJ2-6, with D tentatively TRBD2 (5 bases). The CDR3 spans 16 residues. Germline CDR1 reads LGHNA; CDR2 reads YSLEER. Trimming took off 1 base at V and 1 base at J, with 8 bases between the two ends.

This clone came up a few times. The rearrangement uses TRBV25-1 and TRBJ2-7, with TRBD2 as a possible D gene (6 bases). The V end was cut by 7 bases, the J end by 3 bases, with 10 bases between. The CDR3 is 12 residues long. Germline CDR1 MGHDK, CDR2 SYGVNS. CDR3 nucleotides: TGTGCCAGCAAGGAGGGTAACTACGAGCAGTACTTC. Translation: CASKEGNYEQYF.

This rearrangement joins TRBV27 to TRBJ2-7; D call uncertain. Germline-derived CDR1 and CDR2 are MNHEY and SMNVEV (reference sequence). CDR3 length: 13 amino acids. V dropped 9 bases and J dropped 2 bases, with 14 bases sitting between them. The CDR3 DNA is TGTGCCAGTCGAGGCTTGAACGCCTACGAGCAGTACTTC. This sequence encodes CASRGLNAYEQYF.

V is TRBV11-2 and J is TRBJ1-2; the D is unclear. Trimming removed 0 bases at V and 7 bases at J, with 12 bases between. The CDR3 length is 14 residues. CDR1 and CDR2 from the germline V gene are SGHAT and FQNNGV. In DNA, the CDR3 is TGTGCCAGCAGCTTAGATCTGTACGGTACTGGCTACACCTTC. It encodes CASSLDLYGTGYTF.

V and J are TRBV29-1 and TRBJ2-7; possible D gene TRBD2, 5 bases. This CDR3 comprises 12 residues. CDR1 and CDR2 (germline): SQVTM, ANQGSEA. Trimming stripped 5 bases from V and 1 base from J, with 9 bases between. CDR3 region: CSVTRGSYEQYF. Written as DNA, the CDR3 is TGCAGCGTTACCCGGGGTTCCTACGAGCAGTACTTC.

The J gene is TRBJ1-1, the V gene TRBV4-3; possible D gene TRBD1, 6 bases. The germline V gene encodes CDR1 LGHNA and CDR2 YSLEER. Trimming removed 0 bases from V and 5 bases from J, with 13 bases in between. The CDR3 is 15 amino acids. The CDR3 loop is CASSQDPTGATEAFF. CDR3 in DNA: TGCGCCAGCAGCCAAGATCCGACAGGAGCTACTGAAGCTTTCTTT.

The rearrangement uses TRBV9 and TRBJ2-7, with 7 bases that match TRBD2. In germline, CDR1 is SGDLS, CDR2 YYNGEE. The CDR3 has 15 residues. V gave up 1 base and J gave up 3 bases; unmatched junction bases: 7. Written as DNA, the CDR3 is TGTGCCAGCAGCGTAAGGAGCGGGACGAACTACGAGCAGTACTTC. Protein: CASSVRSGTNYEQYF.

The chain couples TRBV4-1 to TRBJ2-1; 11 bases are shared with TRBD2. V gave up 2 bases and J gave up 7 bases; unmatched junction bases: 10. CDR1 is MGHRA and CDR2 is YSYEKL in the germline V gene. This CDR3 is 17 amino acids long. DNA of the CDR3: TGCGCCAGCAGCCAATCTAGCGGGGGGCCCCTTAGGAATGAGCAGTTCTTC. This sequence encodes CASSQSSGGPLRNEQFF.

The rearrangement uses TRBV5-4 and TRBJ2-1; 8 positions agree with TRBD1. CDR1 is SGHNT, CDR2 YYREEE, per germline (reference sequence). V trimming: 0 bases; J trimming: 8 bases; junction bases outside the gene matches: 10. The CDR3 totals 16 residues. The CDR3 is CASSLGVLGQGDEQFF. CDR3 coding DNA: TGTGCCAGCAGCTTGGGAGTACTAGGACAGGGCGATGAGCAGTTCTTC.

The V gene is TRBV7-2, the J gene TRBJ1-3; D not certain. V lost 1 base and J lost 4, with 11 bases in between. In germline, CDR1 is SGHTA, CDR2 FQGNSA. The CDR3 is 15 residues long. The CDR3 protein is CASSLGESLGNTIYF. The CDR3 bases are TGTGCCAGCAGCTTAGGCGAGTCGCTCGGAAACACCATATATTTT.

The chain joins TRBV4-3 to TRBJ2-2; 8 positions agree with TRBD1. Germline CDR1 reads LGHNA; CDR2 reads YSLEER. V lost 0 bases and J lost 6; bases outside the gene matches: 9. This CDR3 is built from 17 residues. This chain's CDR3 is CASSQDWAGGGSGELFF. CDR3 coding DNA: TGCGCCAGCAGCCAAGATTGGGCAGGGGGCGGGTCCGGGGAGCTGTTTTTT.

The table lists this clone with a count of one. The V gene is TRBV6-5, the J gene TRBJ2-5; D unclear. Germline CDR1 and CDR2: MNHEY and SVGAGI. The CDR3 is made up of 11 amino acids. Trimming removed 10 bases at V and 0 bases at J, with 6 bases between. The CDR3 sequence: CATQYQETQYF. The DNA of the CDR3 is TGTGCCACCCAGTACCAAGAGACCCAGTACTTC.

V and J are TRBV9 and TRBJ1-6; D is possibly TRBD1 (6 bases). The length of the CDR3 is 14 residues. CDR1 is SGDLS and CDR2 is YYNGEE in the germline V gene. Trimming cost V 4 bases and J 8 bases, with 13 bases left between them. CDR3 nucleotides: TGTGCCAGCAGCCCAGGGACATCAGATTCACCCCTCCACTTT. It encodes CASSPGTSDSPLHF.